This record concerns one TCR beta chain sequence. The data belong to a study of spatial heterogeneity in lung cancer. Time point specified: sample taken at primary tumor resection. TCRdb re-called the 5' RACE reads with MiXCR, one entry per CDR3 protein. The sample holds thousands of distinct CDR3 sequences; approximately 9% are singletons and the top ten take about 6.9%. With V trimmed by 10 bases and J by 6 bases, 10 bases remained unmatched. This CDR3 region has 14 residues. Germline CDR1 reads ENHRY; CDR2 reads SYGVKD. The source of this sequence is a female donor with early-stage non-small cell lung cancer. This chain links TRBV10-3 with TRBJ2-7, with 12 bases identical to TRBD1. Sequenced here: normal lung tissue next to the tumor, sampled at surgery. Here the CDR3 reads CATQMGTGGGEQYF. The CDR3 bases are TGTGCCACCCAAATGGGGACAGGGGGCGGCGAGCAGTACTTC.